This entry lists 21 T cell receptor beta chains sequenced from one sample in a study of CD4 and CD8 cells across lung adenocarcinoma regions. TCRdb itself ran the PCR reads through MiXCR, one entry per CDR3 protein. The profile shows tens of thousands of distinct CDR3 sequences, roughly 56% of them singletons. The sample consisted of CD8+ T cells from the center of a lung tumor. These receptors came from a female donor with lung adenocarcinoma. The CD4 and CD8 labels of this study may be unreliable.

The genes are TRBV27 and TRBJ2-4; D perhaps matches TRBD2 (6 bases). This CDR3 contains 15 residues. Trimming shortened V by 6 bases and J by 12 bases, and 24 bases separated the two germline ends. Germline lookup yields CDR1 MNHEY and CDR2 SMNVEV (reference sequence). The chain's CDR3 is CASRQRVGLKNTQYF. CDR3 DNA: TGTGCCAGCAGGCAGCGGGTGGGACTCAAAAATACTCAGTACTTC.

This clonotype came up many times. The chain employs TRBV25-1 and TRBJ1-6; D is possibly TRBD1 (6 bases). Germline lookup yields CDR1 MGHDK and CDR2 SYGVNS. The CDR3 runs 14 residues. The V and J ends lost 4 bases and 9 bases respectively, with 13 bases between them. CDR3 amino acids: CASSGKTGGSPLHF. DNA of the CDR3: TGTGCCAGCAGTGGCAAGACAGGCGGTTCACCCCTCCACTTT.

This clonotype has ten or more counts. The V gene is TRBV12-3 or TRBV12-4, the J gene TRBJ1-2; 7 bases match TRBD1. This CDR3 is built from 14 residues. J lost 4 bases, V lost 1 base, and 3 bases had no gene match. This chain's CDR3 is CASSLGTGFYGYTF. The CDR3 DNA is TGTGCCAGCAGTTTAGGGACAGGATTCTATGGCTACACCTTC.

The V gene is TRBV19, the J gene TRBJ1-1; a weak D match, TRBD1 (5 bases). Trimming took 6 bases from V and 0 from J, leaving 14 bases between them. The germline CDR1 and CDR2 sequences are LNHDA and SQIVND (reference sequence). The CDR3 covers 15 residues. This chain's CDR3 is CASSPSGSMNTEAFF. The CDR3 nucleotides read TGTGCCAGTAGCCCCTCAGGGAGTATGAACACTGAAGCTTTCTTT.

With regard to this clonotype: Mismatch with germline at one junction end may stem from a read error. V is TRBV27 and J is TRBJ2-4; D possibly corresponds to TRBD2 (7 bases). The CDR3 is 15 amino acids. Germline CDR1 MNHEY, CDR2 SMNVEV (reference sequence). CDR3 nucleotides: TGTGCCCGCAGGCGGGGGCACTGTGCCACAGACATGCAGTATTTC. Its protein is CARRRGHCATDMQYF.

This clonotype was seen more than once but under ten times. A much larger clone differs from this one at a single base, so this may be a read error. The rearrangement links TRBV10-2 to TRBJ2-1; TRBD2 might be the D (6 bases). The J call may be in error: the DNA end matches TRBJ2-7 better. Germline V lookup: CDR1 WSHSY, CDR2 SAAADI. This CDR3 contains 13 residues. CDR3 loop: CASMREGSNEQYF. CDR3 DNA: TGCGCCAGCATGCGGGAAGGCAGCAATGAGCAGTACTTC.

This clonotype was seen ten or more times. This chain links TRBV6-2 or TRBV6-3 with TRBJ2-3; TRBD2 aligns across 9 bases. The germline V gene encodes CDR1 MNHEY and CDR2 SVGEGT. The CDR3 extends over 16 amino acids. The junction had 6 bases not matched to a gene; V was cut back by 5 bases and J by 0 bases. CDR3 amino acids: CASSAGSGSSTDTQYF. The CDR3 DNA is TGTGCCAGCAGTGCGGGTAGCGGGAGTAGCACAGATACGCAGTATTTT.

A single count supports this clonotype. The gene calls are TRBV27 and TRBJ2-1, with 9 bases identical to TRBD1. The germline CDR1 and CDR2 sequences are MNHEY and SMNVEV (reference sequence). The CDR3 totals 19 residues. V gave up 5 bases and J gave up 4 bases; unmatched junction bases: 18. The CDR3, as DNA: TGTGCCAGCAGTCCTGAGTGGGCTTCCGGGACAGGGATATACAATGAGCAGTTCTTC. Translated, it gives CASSPEWASGTGIYNEQFF.

This clonotype was seen many times. The chain links TRBV10-1 to TRBJ2-5, with D unresolved. Germline lookup yields CDR1 WNHNN and CDR2 SYGVQD (reference sequence). The length of the CDR3 is 18 residues. Trimming stripped 3 bases from V and 3 bases from J, with 23 bases between. The CDR3 coding sequence is TGCGCCAGCAGTGACCTACTACCTAAGTTCATTCGTAAAGAGACCCAGTACTTC. Translation: CASSDLLPKFIRKETQYF.

The chain uses TRBV20-1 and TRBJ2-7; the D is unclear. CDR3 length: 11 residues. The germline V and J ends were trimmed by 6 bases and 2 bases, with 8 bases remaining between them. CDR1 DFQATT and CDR2 SNEGSKA come from the germline V gene (reference sequence). DNA for the CDR3: TGCAGTGCCGACATCGCCTACGAGCAGTACTTC. Protein sequence: CSADIAYEQYF.

Only one count was recorded for this clonotype. This chain uses TRBV10-2 with TRBJ2-4; the D call may be TRBD1 or TRBD2 (5 bases each). The germline CDR1 and CDR2 sequences are WSHSY and SAAADI. CDR3 length: 13 amino acids. V was cut by 9 bases and J by 10 bases, with 19 bases left in between. This CDR3 is CARGVGAKGIQYF. CDR3 bases: TGCGCCAGGGGGGTGGGAGCCAAAGGTATTCAGTACTTC.

A word on this clonotype: A read error may produce the germline difference seen at one junction end. This chain joins TRBV27 and TRBJ2-5, with a possible D match to TRBD2 (5 bases). Germline assignment: CDR1 MNHEY and CDR2 SMNVEV (reference sequence). CDR3 length equals 13 residues. The CDR3 region is CASSRREHEIQYF. As DNA, the CDR3 is TGTGCCAGCAGTCGCCGGGAACATGAGATCCAGTACTTC.

By proportion, this clonotype is medium-sized. This chain joins TRBV6-1 and TRBJ2-3; 14 bases line up with TRBD2. Germline V CDR1 and CDR2: MNHNS, SASEGT. This CDR3 is built from 16 residues. J was trimmed by 5 bases and V by 9 bases; bases with no gene match: 10. The CDR3 loop reads CASLPGLAGELDTQYF. As DNA, the CDR3 is TGTGCCAGTCTACCGGGACTAGCGGGAGAATTAGATACGCAGTATTTT.

The chain is built from TRBV6-1 and TRBJ2-5; no clear D gene. Trimming removed 9 bases from V and 8 bases from J, with 22 bases in between. CDR1 and CDR2 from the germline V gene are MNHNS and SASEGT. This CDR3 spans 14 amino acids. The DNA for the CDR3 is TGTGCCAGGCTCGGGCCCCGTCACCAAAACACCCAGTACTTC. Translation gives CARLGPRHQNTQYF.

A word on this clonotype: The junction departs from germline at one end; a sequencing error may be responsible. The genes are TRBV10-3 and TRBJ2-3; D might be TRBD1 or TRBD2, each matching 5 bases. Per the germline V gene, CDR1 is ENHRY and CDR2 is SYGVKD. There are 14 residues in the CDR3. CDR3 amino acids: CATQPPGTPETQYF. The DNA of the CDR3 is TGTGCCACTCAACCTCCCGGGACCCCAGAGACGCAGTATTTT.

This chain links TRBV27 with TRBJ2-4; 7 nucleotides line up with TRBD2. V shed 6 bases, J shed 13 bases, and the junction held 33 bases outside the gene matches. From germline, CDR1 is MNHEY and CDR2 SMNVEV (reference sequence). The CDR3 contains 20 residues. The CDR3: CASRSRAVGRGCRAQEIQYF. The CDR3 DNA follows: TGTGCCAGCAGGTCAAGGGCGGTGGGGCGGGGGTGCCGGGCCCAAGAGATCCAGTACTTC.

This clonotype was recorded once. Sequence at one end of the junction differs from germline and may be a read error. V usage is TRBV27 and J usage is TRBJ2-4; D assignment may be TRBD1 or TRBD2 (5 bases each). Germline values: CDR1 MNHEY, CDR2 SMNVEV (reference sequence). This CDR3 has 15 residues. The CDR3 here is CGRSSGLGAKNTQYF. The CDR3 DNA reads TGTGGCCGCAGTTCGGGGCTGGGAGCCAAAAACACTCAGTACTTC.

This CDR3 reads CASSERRDSYGYTF. The CDR3 DNA follows: TGTGCCAGCAGTGAAAGGAGGGACTCCTATGGCTACACCTTC. The chain joins TRBV6-1 to TRBJ1-2; possibly TRBD1 for D (5 bases). The CDR3 contains 14 residues. Germline CDR1 is MNHNS and CDR2 is SASEGT. V was pared by 2 bases and J by 4 bases, with 11 bases between.

The chain recombines TRBV6-1 with TRBJ2-4; D may be TRBD2 (5 bases). V lost 3 bases and J 13 bases, leaving 16 bases between the germline ends. There are 13 residues in the CDR3. Per the germline V gene, CDR1 is MNHNS and CDR2 is SASEGT. The CDR3 sequence: CASSDVWVGEQYF. For the CDR3, the DNA is TGTGCCAGCAGTGATGTGTGGGTGGGAGAGCAGTACTTC.

This CDR3 reads CASSQPTSNTGELFF. Here the CDR3 DNA reads TGCGCCAGCAGCCAACCTACTAGCAACACCGGGGAGCTGTTTTTT. The chain couples TRBV4-1 to TRBJ2-2; D is possibly TRBD2 (6 bases). The CDR3 spans 15 residues. The germline gives CDR1 MGHRA, CDR2 YSYEKL. The V end was cut by 2 bases, the J end by 2 bases, with 9 bases between.

Of note for this clonotype: A junction boundary mismatches the germline segment, possibly from a read error. The CDR3 here is CASSKGLAYAANF. The CDR3 DNA reads as TGTGCCAGCAGTAAAGGACTAGCCTACGCGGCTAACTTC. The chain recombines TRBV6-1 with TRBJ2-1; TRBD2 aligns across 8 bases. This CDR3 is 13 amino acids long. The germline CDR1 and CDR2 sequences are MNHNS and SASEGT.